These T cell receptor beta chains were read from a single sample in a study of T cell repertoires in cytomegalovirus infection. Their target antigens are unknown. TCRdb called the reads again in MiXCR, with one record for every CDR3 protein. The sample yields under 50,000 distinct CDR3 sequences, 20% to 25% seen once. This specimen was CD8+ T cells from cultured PBMCs, taken from culture after CMV antigen stimulation. These receptor sequences come from a human donor in good health (CMV status not recorded). Some clones in this sample may be carry-over from other donors' samples. The CDR3 runs from the conserved cysteine through the conserved F or W. D genes are given only for firm matches. Clone size is given for some rows only: seen once, a few or many times, or a class if the clone is expanded.

V gene,D gene,J gene,clone size,CDR3 protein,CDR3 DNA
TRBV7-2,-,TRBJ1-5,-,CASSRTAGEYQPQHF,TGTGCCAGCAGCCGAACGGCAGGGGAGTATCAGCCCCAGCATTTT
TRBV7-2,-,TRBJ1-5,-,CASSPESVARNQPQHF,TGTGCCAGCAGCCCCGAGTCAGTCGCGCGCAATCAGCCCCAGCATTTT
TRBV7-2,-,TRBJ1-1,-,CASSLGWTEAFF,TGTGCCAGCAGCTTAGGGTGGACTGAAGCTTTCTTT
TRBV11-2,-,TRBJ2-7,-,CASSLVRPATPSYEQYF,TGTGCCAGCAGCTTAGTGAGGCCGGCAACACCCTCCTACGAGCAGTACTTC
TRBV15,-,TRBJ1-6,few,CATSLRVTTSSYNSPLHF,TGTGCCACCAGCCTCAGGGTTACGACGAGCTCCTATAATTCACCCCTCCACTTT
TRBV11-2,TRBD2,TRBJ2-3,many,CASSLGWGGGANTDTQYF,TGTGCCAGCAGCTTAGGTTGGGGCGGGGGGGCAAATACAGATACGCAGTATTTT
TRBV7-2,-,TRBJ1-2,-,CASSFSVLYGYTF,TGTGCCAGCAGCTTTAGTGTTCTCTATGGCTACACCTTC
TRBV7-8,TRBD1,TRBJ1-1,-,CASSSDRGGGTEAFF,TGTGCCAGCAGCAGTGACAGGGGTGGAGGGACTGAAGCTTTCTTT
TRBV4-3,TRBD2,TRBJ2-1,few,CASSQGLAGGDMQFF,TGCGCCAGCAGCCAAGGTCTAGCGGGGGGAGATATGCAGTTCTTC
TRBV7-3,TRBD2,TRBJ2-7,-,CASSSGVSGNYEQYF,TGTGCCAGCAGCTCGGGGGTAAGCGGGAACTACGAGCAGTACTTC
TRBV5-1,-,TRBJ1-1,-,CASSSGPPTEAFF,TGCGCCAGCAGTTCCGGGCCCCCCACTGAAGCTTTCTTT
TRBV5-6,-,TRBJ2-1,few,CASSLGYEQFF,TGTGCCAGCAGCTTGGGATACGAGCAGTTCTTC
TRBV11-2,-,TRBJ2-7,few,CASSPGTPYEQYF,TGTGCCAGCAGCCCGGGCACCCCTTACGAGCAGTACTTC
TRBV9,TRBD2,TRBJ2-1,few,CASSLVAGRRNEQFF,TGTGCCAGCAGCTTGGTAGCGGGGAGAAGGAATGAGCAGTTCTTC
TRBV12-3/TRBV12-4,-,TRBJ2-1,-,CASTPDSNEQFF,TGTGCCAGCACCCCGGACAGCAATGAGCAGTTCTTC
TRBV5-6,-,TRBJ2-7,-,CASSVGRSSYEQYF,TGTGCCAGCAGCGTGGGGAGGAGCTCCTACGAGCAGTACTTC
TRBV2,-,TRBJ1-1,few,CASSEAVGTEAFF,TGTGCCAGCAGTGAAGCGGTAGGGACTGAAGCTTTCTTT
TRBV7-9,TRBD2,TRBJ2-3,few,CASSQTAGLAGASSTDTQYF,TGTGCCAGCAGCCAGACGGCGGGACTAGCGGGAGCCTCTAGCACAGATACGCAGTATTTT
TRBV14,-,TRBJ2-1,few,CASSQVTDYSYNEQFF,TGTGCCAGCAGCCAGGTAACAGACTACTCCTACAATGAGCAGTTCTTC
TRBV12-3/TRBV12-4,-,TRBJ1-4,few,CASRARGPVTEKLFF,TGTGCCAGCAGGGCCCGGGGGCCAGTGACTGAAAAACTGTTTTTT
TRBV11-2,-,TRBJ1-1,few,CASSFTEPYNLF,TGTGCCAGCAGCTTTACAGAACCCTATAACCTATTT
TRBV27,-,TRBJ2-1,-,CASSLWPEQFF,TGTGCCAGCAGTTTATGGCCCGAGCAGTTCTTC
TRBV9,-,TRBJ2-7,-,CASSVNPLAGSYEQYF,TGTGCCAGCAGCGTAAACCCCTTGGCGGGCTCCTACGAGCAGTACTTC
TRBV5-6,TRBD1,TRBJ2-7,-,CASSRGQGPEQYF,TGTGCCAGCAGCCGGGGACAGGGACCCGAGCAGTACTTC
TRBV12-3/TRBV12-4,-,TRBJ2-3,-,CASSLGGGAGDTQYF,TGTGCCAGCAGTTTAGGGGGGGGGGCGGGAGATACGCAGTATTTT
TRBV4-2,-,TRBJ1-1,few,CASSQDLQTRNTEAFF,TGTGCCAGCAGCCAAGATCTACAGACACGAAACACTGAAGCTTTCTTT
TRBV28,-,TRBJ2-5,few,CASSSPSRTSQGTQYF,TGTGCCAGCAGTTCCCCGTCCAGGACCTCCCAGGGGACCCAGTACTTC
TRBV4-3,-,TRBJ1-1,few,CASSLLRGSTEAFF,TGCGCCAGCAGCCTCTTGCGGGGTAGCACTGAAGCTTTCTTT
TRBV6-2/TRBV6-3,-,TRBJ2-7,few,CASSLGYSYEQYF,TGTGCCAGCAGTTTAGGGTACTCCTACGAGCAGTACTTC
TRBV6-5,TRBD1,TRBJ1-2,few,CASSPHRQGGYGYTF,TGTGCCAGCAGTCCACACCGACAGGGGGGGTATGGCTACACCTTC
TRBV7-6,-,TRBJ2-2,-,CASSLAVGVTGELFF,TGTGCCAGCAGCTTAGCGGTGGGCGTCACCGGGGAGCTGTTTTTT
TRBV3-1,-,TRBJ2-5,few,CASSQAYPPQETQYF,TGTGCCAGCAGCCAAGCATACCCACCTCAAGAGACCCAGTACTTC